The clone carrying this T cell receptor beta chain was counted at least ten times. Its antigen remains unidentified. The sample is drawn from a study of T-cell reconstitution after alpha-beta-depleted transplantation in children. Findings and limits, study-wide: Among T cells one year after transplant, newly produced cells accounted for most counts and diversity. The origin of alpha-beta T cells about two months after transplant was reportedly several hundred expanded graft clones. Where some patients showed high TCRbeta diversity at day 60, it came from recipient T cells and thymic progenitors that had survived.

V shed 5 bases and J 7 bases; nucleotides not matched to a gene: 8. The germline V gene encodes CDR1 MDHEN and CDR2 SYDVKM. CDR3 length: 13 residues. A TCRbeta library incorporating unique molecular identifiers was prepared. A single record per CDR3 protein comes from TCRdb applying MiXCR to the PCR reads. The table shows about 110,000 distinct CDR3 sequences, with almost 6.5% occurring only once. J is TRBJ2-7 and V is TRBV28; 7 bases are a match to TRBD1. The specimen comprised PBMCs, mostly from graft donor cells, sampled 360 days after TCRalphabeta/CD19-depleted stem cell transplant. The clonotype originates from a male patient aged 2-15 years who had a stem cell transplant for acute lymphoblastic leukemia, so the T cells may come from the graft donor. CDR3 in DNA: TGTGCCAGCAGTCTGCGACAGGGTACGGAGCAGTACTTC. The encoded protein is CASSLRQGTEQYF.